Below, 3 T cell receptor beta chains from the same sample are listed, as sequenced in a study of shared clonotypes between healthy human individuals. TCRdb keeps only in-frame clones here, not all; method: immunoSEQ multiplex PCR. This sample yields millions of clones, of which more than 85% are seen a single time; 0.39% belongs to the top ten. The sample comprised naive CD4+ T cells from PBMCs. The sample's subset: CD45RA+ positively selected. The origin of the receptors is a man between 18 and 35 years old in good health. Some clones in this sample may be carry-over from other donors' samples.

Remarks on this clone: Other DNA sequences within the sample encode an identical CDR3. Here the CDR3 reads CASSPQTDTQYF. The CDR3 nucleotides are TGTGCCAGCAGCCCTCAAACAGATACGCAGTATTTT. This chain connects TRBV7-9 to TRBJ2-3; D gene uncertain. Germline-derived CDR1 and CDR2 are SEHNR and FQNEAQ (reference sequence). V dropped 5 bases and J dropped 3 bases, with 6 bases sitting between them. CDR3 length equals 12 residues.

Concerning this clone: Distinct nucleotide sequences in the sample also encode this CDR3. This sequence joins TRBV5-1 and TRBJ1-2; maybe TRBD1 (5 bases). Germline lookup yields CDR1 SGHRS and CDR2 YFSETQ. The V gene lost 3 bases and the J gene lost 7 bases, with 10 bases spanning the gap. The CDR3 is 12 amino acids. This CDR3 is CASSSGGAGYTF. CDR3 sequence (DNA): TGCGCCAGCAGCTCCGGCGGGGCTGGCTACACCTTC.

The chain is built from TRBV28 and TRBJ1-3; D unresolved. The CDR3 contains 15 residues. Germline CDR1 MDHEN, CDR2 SYDVKM. With 5 bases removed from V and 4 bases from J, the gap between germline ends came to 15 bases. The CDR3 bases are TGTGCCAGCAGTCCCTCCCCGGGTACAGGAAACACCATATATTTT. Its protein product is CASSPSPGTGNTIYF.